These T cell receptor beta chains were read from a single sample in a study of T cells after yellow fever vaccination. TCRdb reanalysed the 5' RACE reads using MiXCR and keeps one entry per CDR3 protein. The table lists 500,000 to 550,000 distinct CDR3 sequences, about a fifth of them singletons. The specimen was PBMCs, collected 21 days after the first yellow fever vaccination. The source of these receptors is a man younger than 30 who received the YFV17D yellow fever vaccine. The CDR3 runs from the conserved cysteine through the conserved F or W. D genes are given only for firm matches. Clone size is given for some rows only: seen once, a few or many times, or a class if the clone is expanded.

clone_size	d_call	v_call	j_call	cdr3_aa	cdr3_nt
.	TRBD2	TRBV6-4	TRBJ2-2	CASSSHSGGAAGELFF	TGTGCCAGCAGTTCCCATAGCGGGGGGGCCGCCGGGGAGCTGTTTTTT
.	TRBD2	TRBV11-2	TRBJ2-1	CASSPGTSGRYNEQFF	TGTGCCAGCAGCCCAGGGACTAGCGGGCGGTACAATGAGCAGTTCTTC
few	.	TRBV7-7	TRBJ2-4	CASSTRDRDLNIQYF	TGTGCTAGCAGCACCCGCGACAGGGACTTAAACATTCAGTACTTC
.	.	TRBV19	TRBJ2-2	CASRLRASTEGGTGELFF	TGTGCCAGTAGGCTTCGGGCAAGTACAGAGGGGGGCACCGGGGAGCTGTTTTTT
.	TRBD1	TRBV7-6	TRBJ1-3	CASSLGGTGSGNTIYF	TGTGCCAGCAGCTTAGGAGGGACAGGATCTGGAAACACCATATATTTT
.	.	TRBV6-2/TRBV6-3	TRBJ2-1	CASSFPGFPGNEQFF	TGTGCCAGCAGTTTCCCCGGATTCCCTGGGAATGAGCAGTTCTTC
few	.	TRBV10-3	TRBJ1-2	CAISGAGGGIDGYTF	TGTGCCATCAGTGGCGCTGGAGGGGGTATAGATGGCTACACCTTC
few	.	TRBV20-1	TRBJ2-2	CSANRGANTGELFF	TGCAGTGCTAATCGGGGCGCCAACACCGGGGAGCTGTTTTTT
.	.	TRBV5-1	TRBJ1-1	CASSLFGFWVSTEAFF	TGCGCCAGCAGCTTGTTTGGTTTTTGGGTCAGCACTGAAGCTTTCTTT
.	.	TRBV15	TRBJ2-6	CATSRDNAPVFRTGANVLTF	TGTGCCACCAGCAGAGATAATGCCCCCGTCTTTAGGACTGGGGCCAACGTCCTGACTTTC
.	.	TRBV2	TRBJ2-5	CASYYFGSETQYF	TGTGCCAGCTATTATTTCGGTTCGGAGACCCAGTACTTC
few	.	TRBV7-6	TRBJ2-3	CASSLAPETGADTQYF	TGTGCCAGCAGCTTAGCGCCAGAAACGGGGGCGGATACGCAGTATTTT
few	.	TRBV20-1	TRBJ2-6	CSAAGVSGANVLTF	TGCAGTGCTGCCGGAGTGTCTGGGGCCAACGTCCTGACTTTC
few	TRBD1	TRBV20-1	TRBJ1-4	CSARTGDEKLFF	TGCAGTGCTAGGACAGGGGATGAAAAACTGTTTTTT
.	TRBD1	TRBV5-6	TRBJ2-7	CASSSPRQGTYEQYF	TGTGCCAGCAGCTCCCCCCGACAGGGAACCTACGAGCAGTACTTC
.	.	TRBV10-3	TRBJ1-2	CAISGGAARSPHGYTF	TGTGCCATCAGTGGGGGGGCGGCCAGATCTCCCCATGGCTACACCTTC
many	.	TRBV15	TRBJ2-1	CATSSQSSYNEQFF	TGTGCCACCAGCAGTCAGAGCTCCTACAATGAGCAGTTCTTC
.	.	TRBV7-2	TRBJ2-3	CASCRVQDTQYF	TGTGCCAGCTGCAGGGTCCAGGATACGCAGTATTTT
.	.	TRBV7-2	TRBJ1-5	CASSFTPGPEGPQHF	TGTGCCAGCAGCTTCACCCCGGGTCCCGAGGGGCCCCAGCATTTT
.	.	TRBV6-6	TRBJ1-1	CASTSHFEAFF	TGTGCCAGCACCTCACATTTTGAAGCTTTCTTT
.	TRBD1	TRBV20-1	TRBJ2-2	CSAREQGATGELFF	TGCAGTGCTAGAGAGCAGGGGGCAACCGGGGAGCTGTTTTTT
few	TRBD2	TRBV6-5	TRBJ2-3	CASSYPSGGATDTQYF	TGTGCCAGCAGTTACCCTAGCGGGGGGGCAACAGATACGCAGTATTTT
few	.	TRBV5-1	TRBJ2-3	CASSLAPAQADTQYF	TGCGCCAGCAGCTTGGCCCCGGCACAGGCAGATACGCAGTATTTT
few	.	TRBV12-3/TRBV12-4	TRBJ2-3	CASSPWASDTQYF	TGTGCCAGCAGTCCCTGGGCTTCAGATACGCAGTATTTT
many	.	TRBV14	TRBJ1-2	CASSQAHNSPYGYTF	TGTGCCAGCAGCCAAGCGCACAATAGTCCCTATGGCTACACCTTC
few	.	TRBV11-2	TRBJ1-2	CASSLIGQRGGYTF	TGTGCCAGCAGCTTAATCGGGCAGAGAGGTGGCTACACCTTC
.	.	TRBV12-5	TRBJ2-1	CASGEARVGPYNEQFF	TGTGCTAGTGGCGAAGCCAGGGTGGGCCCCTACAATGAGCAGTTCTTC
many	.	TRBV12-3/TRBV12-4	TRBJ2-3	CASTATSTDTQYF	TGTGCCAGCACTGCAACTAGCACAGATACGCAGTATTTT
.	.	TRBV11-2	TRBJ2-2	CASSTLYYTGELFF	TGTGCCAGCAGCACTCTCTATTACACCGGGGAGCTGTTTTTT
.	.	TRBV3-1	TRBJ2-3	CASSQGGAETDTQYF	TGTGCCAGCAGCCAAGGGGGGGCGGAGACAGATACGCAGTATTTT
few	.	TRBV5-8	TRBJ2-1	CASSLERNEQFF	TGTGCCAGCAGCTTGGAACGCAATGAGCAGTTCTTC
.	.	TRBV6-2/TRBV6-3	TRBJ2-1	CASSYLQGNRNEQFF	TGTGCCAGCAGTTACCTACAGGGTAATCGCAATGAGCAGTTCTTC
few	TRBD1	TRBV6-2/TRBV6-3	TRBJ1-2	CAGTRDRGLGYTF	TGTGCCGGGACTCGGGACAGGGGGCTTGGCTACACCTTC
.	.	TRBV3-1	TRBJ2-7	CASSQGSGREQYF	TGTGCCAGCAGCCAAGGTTCAGGGAGAGAACAGTACTTC
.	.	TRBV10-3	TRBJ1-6	CAISTSNSPLHF	TGTGCCATCAGTACCTCTAATTCACCCCTCCACTTT
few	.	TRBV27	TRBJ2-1	CASSLFRAGISYNEQFF	TGTGCCAGCAGTTTATTCAGGGCGGGTATCTCCTACAATGAGCAGTTCTTC
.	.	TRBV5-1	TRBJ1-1	CASSRGTITMNTEAFF	TGCGCCAGCAGCCGCGGGACAATTACAATGAACACTGAAGCTTTCTTT
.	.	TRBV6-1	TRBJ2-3	CASREAGTGPEDTQYF	TGTGCCAGCAGGGAAGCCGGGACGGGACCGGAAGATACGCAGTATTTT
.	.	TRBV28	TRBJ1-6	CASSYPGPDGPPLHF	TGTGCCAGCAGTTACCCGGGCCCCGATGGGCCACCCCTCCACTTT
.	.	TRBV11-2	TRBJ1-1	CASSYAGAAGTEAFF	TGTGCCAGCAGCTACGCCGGGGCCGCGGGCACTGAAGCTTTCTTT
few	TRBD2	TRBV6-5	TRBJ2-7	CASSYYSGGSYEQYF	TGTGCCAGCAGTTACTATTCGGGGGGATCCTACGAGCAGTACTTC
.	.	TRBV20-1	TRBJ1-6	CSARVGDYNSPLHF	TGCAGTGCTAGGGTAGGAGACTATAATTCACCCCTCCACTTT
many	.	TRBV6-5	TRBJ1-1	CASSYSTEAFF	TGTGCCAGCAGTTACTCGACTGAAGCTTTCTTT
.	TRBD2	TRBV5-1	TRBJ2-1	CASSLEGLAGGLPYNEQFF	TGCGCCAGCAGCTTGGAAGGACTAGCGGGGGGGCTCCCCTACAATGAGCAGTTCTTC
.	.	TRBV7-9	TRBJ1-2	CASRRPDGNYGYTF	TGTGCCAGCAGACGACCGGACGGAAACTATGGCTACACCTTC
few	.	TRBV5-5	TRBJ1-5	CASSLAGLWDQPQHF	TGTGCCAGCAGCTTGGCAGGTCTGTGGGATCAGCCCCAGCATTTT
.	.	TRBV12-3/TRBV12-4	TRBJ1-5	CASSSLDSQPQHF	TGTGCCAGCAGTTCCCTTGACAGTCAGCCCCAGCATTTT
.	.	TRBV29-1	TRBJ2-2	CSVSPDLLNTGELFF	TGCAGCGTTTCCCCGGACCTTTTGAACACCGGGGAGCTGTTTTTT
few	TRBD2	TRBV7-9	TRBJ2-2	CASSSTSGANTGELFF	TGTGCCAGCAGCAGCACTAGCGGGGCAAACACCGGGGAGCTGTTTTTT
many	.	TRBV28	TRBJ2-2	CASSFPNTGELFF	TGTGCCAGCAGTTTCCCGAACACCGGGGAGCTGTTTTTT
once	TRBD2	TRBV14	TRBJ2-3	CASSQPIAGGASHFTDTQYF	TGTGCCAGCAGCCAACCCATAGCGGGGGGTGCCTCCCACTTCACAGATACGCAGTATTTT
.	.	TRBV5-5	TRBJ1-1	CASSLIDTEAFF	TGTGCCAGCAGCTTAATTGACACTGAAGCTTTCTTT
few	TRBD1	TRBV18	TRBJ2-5	CASSPRDRGSETQYF	TGTGCCAGCTCACCCCGGGACAGGGGGTCGGAGACCCAGTACTTC
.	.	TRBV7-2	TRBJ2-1	CASSLWVREYNEQFF	TGTGCCAGCAGCTTATGGGTCAGGGAGTACAATGAGCAGTTCTTC
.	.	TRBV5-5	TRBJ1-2	CASNRITNRESGYTF	TGTGCCAGCAACCGAATTACAAACCGCGAATCGGGCTACACCTTC
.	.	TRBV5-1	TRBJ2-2	CASAYRTGNTGELFF	TGCGCCAGCGCGTATCGGACGGGGAACACCGGGGAGCTGTTTTTT
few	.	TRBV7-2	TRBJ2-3	CASSPWVSSTDTQYF	TGTGCCAGCAGCCCATGGGTATCTAGCACAGATACGCAGTATTTT
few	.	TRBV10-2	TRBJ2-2	CASSDRIDTGELFF	TGCGCCAGCAGTGACAGGATTGACACCGGGGAGCTGTTTTTT